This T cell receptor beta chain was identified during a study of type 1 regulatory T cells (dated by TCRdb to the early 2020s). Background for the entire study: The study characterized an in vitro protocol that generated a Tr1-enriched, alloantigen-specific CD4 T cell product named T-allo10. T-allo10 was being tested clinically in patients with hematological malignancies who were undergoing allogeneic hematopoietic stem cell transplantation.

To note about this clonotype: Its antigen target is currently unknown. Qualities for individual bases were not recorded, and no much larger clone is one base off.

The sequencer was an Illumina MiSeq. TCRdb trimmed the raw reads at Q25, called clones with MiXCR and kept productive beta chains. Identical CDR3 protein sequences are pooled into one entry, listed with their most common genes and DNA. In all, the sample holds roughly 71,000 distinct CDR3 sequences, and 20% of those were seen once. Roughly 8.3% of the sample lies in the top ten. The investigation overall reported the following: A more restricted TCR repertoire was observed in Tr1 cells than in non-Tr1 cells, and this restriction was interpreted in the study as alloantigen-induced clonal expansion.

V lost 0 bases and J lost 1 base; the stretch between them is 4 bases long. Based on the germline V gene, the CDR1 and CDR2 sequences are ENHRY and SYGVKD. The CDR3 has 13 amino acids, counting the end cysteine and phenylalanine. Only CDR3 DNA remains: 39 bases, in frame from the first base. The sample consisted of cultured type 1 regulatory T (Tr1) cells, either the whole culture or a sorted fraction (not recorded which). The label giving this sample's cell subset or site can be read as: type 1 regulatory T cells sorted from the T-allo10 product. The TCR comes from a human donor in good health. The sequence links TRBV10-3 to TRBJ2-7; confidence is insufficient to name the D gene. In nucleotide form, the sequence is TGTGCCATCAGTGAGTCTTGGTCCTACGAGCAGTACTTC. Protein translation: CAISESWSYEQYF.